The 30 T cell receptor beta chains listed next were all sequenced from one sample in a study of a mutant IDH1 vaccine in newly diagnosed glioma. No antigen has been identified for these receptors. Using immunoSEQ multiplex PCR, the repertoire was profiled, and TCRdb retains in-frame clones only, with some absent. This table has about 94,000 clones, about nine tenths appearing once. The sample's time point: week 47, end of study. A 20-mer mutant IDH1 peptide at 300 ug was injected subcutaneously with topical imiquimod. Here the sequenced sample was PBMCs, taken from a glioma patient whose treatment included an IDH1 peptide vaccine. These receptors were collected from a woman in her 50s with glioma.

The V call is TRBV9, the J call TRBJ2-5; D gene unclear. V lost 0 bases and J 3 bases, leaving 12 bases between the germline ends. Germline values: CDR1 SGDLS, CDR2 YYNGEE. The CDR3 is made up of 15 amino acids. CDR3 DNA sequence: TGTGCCAGCAGCGTAGGGGTGGGTGGGAAAGAGACCCAGTACTTC. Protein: CASSVGVGGKETQYF. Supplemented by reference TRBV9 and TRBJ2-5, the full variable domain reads DSGVTQTPKHLITATGQRVTLRCSPRSGDLSVYWYQQSLDQGLQFLIQYYNGEERAKGNILERFSAQQFPDLHSELNLSSLELGDSALYFCASSVGVGGKETQYFGPGTRLLVL.

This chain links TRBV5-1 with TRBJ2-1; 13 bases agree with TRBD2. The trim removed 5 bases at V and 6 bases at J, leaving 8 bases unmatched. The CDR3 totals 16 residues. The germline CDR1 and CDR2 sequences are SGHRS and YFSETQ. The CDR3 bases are TGCGCCAGCAGTCAAACCGGGACTAGCGGGGTCAATGAGCAGTTCTTC. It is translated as CASSQTGTSGVNEQFF.

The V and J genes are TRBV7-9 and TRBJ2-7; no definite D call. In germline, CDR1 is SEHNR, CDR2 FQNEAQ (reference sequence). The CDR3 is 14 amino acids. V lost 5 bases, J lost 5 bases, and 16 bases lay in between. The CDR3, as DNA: TGTGCCAGCAGCCCCATGAATAAGGTACACGAGCAGTACTTC. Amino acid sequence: CASSPMNKVHEQYF.

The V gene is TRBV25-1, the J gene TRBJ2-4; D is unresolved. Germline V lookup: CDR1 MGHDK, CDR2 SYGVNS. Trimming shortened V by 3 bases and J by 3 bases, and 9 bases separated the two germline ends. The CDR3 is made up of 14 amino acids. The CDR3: CASSDVGFKNIQYF. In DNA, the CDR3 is TGTGCCAGCAGTGACGTTGGCTTCAAAAACATTCAGTACTTC. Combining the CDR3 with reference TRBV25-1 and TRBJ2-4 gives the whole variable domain EADIYQTPRYLVIGTGKKITLECSQTMGHDKMYWYQQDPGMELHLIHYSYGVNSTEKGDLSSESTVSRIRTEHFPLTLESARPSHTSQYLCASSDVGFKNIQYFGAGTRLSVL.

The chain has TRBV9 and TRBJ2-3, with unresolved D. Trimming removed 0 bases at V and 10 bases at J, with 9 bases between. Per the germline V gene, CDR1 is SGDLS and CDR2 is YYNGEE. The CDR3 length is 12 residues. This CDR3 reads CASSVESPAQYF. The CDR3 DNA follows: TGTGCCAGCAGCGTAGAGTCCCCCGCGCAGTATTTT.

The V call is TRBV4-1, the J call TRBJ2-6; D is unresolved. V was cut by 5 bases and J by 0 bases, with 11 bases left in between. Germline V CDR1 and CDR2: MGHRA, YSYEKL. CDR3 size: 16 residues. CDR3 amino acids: CASSGSGFSGANVLTF. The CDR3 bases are TGCGCCAGCAGCGGATCCGGTTTCTCTGGGGCCAACGTCCTGACTTTC.

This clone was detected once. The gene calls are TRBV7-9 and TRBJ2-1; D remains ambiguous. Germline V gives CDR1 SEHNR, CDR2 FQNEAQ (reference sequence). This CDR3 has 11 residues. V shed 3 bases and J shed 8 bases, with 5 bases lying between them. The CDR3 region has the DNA TGTGCCAGCAGCTTCCGGGATGAGCAGTTCTTC. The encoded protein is CASSFRDEQFF.

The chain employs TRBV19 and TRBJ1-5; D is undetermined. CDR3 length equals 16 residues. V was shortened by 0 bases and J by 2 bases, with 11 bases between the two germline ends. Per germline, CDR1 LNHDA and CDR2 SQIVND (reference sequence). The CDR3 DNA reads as TGTGCCAGTAGTATAGATCTGAGGGCGGGCAATCAGCCCCAGCATTTT. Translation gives CASSIDLRAGNQPQHF.

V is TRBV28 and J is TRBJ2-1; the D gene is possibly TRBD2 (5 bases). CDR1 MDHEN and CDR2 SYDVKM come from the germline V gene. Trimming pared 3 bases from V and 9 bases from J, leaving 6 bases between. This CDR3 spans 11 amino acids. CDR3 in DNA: TGTGCCAGCAGTTTTAGCGTTGAGCAGTTCTTC. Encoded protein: CASSFSVEQFF.

CDR3 protein: CASSLLTTGYNEQFF. The CDR3 region has the DNA TGTGCCAGCTCACTACTGACGACAGGATACAATGAGCAGTTCTTC. The V call is TRBV18, the J call TRBJ2-1, with TRBD1 as a possible D gene (6 bases). The CDR3 has 15 amino acids. CDR1 KGHSH and CDR2 LQKENI come from the germline V gene. The germline V and J ends were trimmed by 4 bases and 4 bases, with 14 bases remaining between them.

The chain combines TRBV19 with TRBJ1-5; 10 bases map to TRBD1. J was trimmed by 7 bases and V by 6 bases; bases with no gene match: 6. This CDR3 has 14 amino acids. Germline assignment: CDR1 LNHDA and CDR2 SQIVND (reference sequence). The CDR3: CASRGTGVDQPQHF. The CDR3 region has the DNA TGTGCCAGTAGGGGGACAGGGGTCGACCAGCCCCAGCATTTT.

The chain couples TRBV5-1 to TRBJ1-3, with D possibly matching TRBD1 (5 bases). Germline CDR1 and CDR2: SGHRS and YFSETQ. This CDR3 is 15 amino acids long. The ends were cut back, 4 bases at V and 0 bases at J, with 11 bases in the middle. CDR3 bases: TGCGCCAGCAGCCAGGGCCACCTCTCTGGAAACACCATATATTTT. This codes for CASSQGHLSGNTIYF.

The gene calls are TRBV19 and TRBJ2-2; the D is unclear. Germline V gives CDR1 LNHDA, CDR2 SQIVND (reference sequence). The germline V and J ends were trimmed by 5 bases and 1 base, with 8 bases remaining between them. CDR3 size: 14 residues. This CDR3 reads CASSYGRNTGELFF. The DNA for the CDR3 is TGTGCCAGTAGTTATGGACGGAACACCGGGGAGCTGTTTTTT.

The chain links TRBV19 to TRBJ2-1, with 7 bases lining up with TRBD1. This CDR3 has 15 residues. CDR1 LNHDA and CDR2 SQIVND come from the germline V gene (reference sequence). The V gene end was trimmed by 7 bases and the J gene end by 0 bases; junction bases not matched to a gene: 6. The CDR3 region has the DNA TGTGCCAGTACCACGGGACAGAGCTCCTACAATGAGCAGTTCTTC. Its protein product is CASTTGQSSYNEQFF. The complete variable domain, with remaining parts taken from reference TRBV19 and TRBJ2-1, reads DGGITQSPKYLFRKEGQNVTLSCEQNLNHDAMYWYRQDPGQGLRLIYYSQIVNDFQKGDIAEGYSVSREKKESFPLTVTSAQKNPTAFYLCASTTGQSSYNEQFFGPGTRLTVL.

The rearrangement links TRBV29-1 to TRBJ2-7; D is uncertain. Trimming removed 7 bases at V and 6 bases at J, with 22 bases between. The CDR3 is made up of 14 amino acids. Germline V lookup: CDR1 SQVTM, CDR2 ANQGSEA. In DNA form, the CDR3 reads TGCAGCGCCGTCCGTGAACTGCCGGTGGGCGAGCAGTACTTC. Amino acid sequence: CSAVRELPVGEQYF.

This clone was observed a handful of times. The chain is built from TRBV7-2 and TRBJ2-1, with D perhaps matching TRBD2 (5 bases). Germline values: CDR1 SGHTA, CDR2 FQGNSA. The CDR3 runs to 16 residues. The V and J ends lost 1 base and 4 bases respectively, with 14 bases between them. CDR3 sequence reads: CASSLVRLAVYNEQFF. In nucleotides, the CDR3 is TGTGCCAGCAGCTTAGTGAGGCTAGCAGTATACAATGAGCAGTTCTTC. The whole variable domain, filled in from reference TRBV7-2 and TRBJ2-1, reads GAGVSQSPSNKVTEKGKDVELRCDPISGHTALYWYRQSLGQGLEFLIYFQGNSAPDKSGLPSDRFSAERTGGSVSTLTIQRTQQEDSAVYLCASSLVRLAVYNEQFFGPGTRLTVL.

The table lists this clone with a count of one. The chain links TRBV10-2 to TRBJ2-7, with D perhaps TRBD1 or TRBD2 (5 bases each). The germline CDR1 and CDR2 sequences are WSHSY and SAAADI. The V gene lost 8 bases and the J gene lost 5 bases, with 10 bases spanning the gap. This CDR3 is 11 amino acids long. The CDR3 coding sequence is TGCGCCAGCGGGGGACGGGACGAGCAGTACTTC. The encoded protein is CASGGRDEQYF.

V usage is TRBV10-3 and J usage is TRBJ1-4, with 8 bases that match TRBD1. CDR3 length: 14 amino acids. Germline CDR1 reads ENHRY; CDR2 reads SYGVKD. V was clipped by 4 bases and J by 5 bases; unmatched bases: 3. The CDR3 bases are TGTGCCATCAGTGGGACAGGGAGGAATGAAAAACTGTTTTTT. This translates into CAISGTGRNEKLFF.

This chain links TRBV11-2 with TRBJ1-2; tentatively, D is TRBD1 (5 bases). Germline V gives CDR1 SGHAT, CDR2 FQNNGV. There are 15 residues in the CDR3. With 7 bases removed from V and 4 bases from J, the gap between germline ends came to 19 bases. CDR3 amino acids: CASIPFQGGSYGYTF. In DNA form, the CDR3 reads TGTGCCAGCATCCCCTTCCAGGGAGGCAGCTATGGCTACACCTTC.

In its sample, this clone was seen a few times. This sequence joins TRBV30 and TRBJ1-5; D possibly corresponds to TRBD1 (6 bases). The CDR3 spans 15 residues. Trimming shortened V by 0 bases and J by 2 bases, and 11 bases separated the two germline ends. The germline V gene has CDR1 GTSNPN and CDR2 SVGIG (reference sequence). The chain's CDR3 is CAWSVPDSRNQPQHF. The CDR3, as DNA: TGTGCCTGGAGTGTACCGGACAGCCGCAATCAGCCCCAGCATTTT.

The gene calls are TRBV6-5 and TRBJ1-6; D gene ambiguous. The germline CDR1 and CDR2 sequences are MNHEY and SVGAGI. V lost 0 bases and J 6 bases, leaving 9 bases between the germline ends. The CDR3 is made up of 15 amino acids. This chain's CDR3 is CASSYSSPINSPLHF. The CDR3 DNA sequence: TGTGCCAGCAGTTACTCGAGCCCGATTAATTCACCCCTCCACTTT.

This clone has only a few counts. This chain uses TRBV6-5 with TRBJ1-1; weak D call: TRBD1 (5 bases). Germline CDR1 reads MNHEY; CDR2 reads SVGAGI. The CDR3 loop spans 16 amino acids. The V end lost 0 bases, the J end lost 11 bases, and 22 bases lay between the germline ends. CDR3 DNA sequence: TGTGCCAGCAGTTACTCGATAACGGGACTTAAAGCCAGGGCTTTCTTT. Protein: CASSYSITGLKARAFF.

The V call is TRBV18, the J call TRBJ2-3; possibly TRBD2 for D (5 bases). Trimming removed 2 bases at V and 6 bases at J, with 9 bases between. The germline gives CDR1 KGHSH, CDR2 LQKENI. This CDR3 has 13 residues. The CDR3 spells CASSPSQRDTQYF. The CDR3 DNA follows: TGTGCCAGCTCACCATCCCAGCGGGATACGCAGTATTTT.

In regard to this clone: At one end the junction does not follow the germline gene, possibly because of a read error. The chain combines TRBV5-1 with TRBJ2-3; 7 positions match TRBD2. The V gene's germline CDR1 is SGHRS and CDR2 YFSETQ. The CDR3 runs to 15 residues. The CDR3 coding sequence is TGCGCCGGCAGCTTGATGGGCGGGAGCGCAGATACGCAGTATTTT. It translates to CAGSLMGGSADTQYF.

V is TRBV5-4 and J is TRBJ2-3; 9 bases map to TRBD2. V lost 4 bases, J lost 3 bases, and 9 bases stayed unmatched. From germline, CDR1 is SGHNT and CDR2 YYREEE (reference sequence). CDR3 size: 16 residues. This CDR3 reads CASSTLPAGGTDTQYF. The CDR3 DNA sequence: TGTGCCAGCAGCACCCTACCAGCGGGAGGAACAGATACGCAGTATTTT.

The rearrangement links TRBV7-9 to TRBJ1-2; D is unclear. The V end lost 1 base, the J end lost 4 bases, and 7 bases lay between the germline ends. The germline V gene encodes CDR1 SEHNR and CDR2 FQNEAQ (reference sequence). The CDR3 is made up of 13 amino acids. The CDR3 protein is CASSLGDSYGYTF. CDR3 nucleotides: TGTGCCAGCAGCTTAGGGGATAGCTATGGCTACACCTTC.

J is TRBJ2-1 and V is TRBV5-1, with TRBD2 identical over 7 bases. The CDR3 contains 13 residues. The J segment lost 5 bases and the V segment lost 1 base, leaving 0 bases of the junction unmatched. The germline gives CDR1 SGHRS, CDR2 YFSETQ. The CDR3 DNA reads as TGCGCCAGCAGCTTGCGGGGGGACAATGAGCAGTTCTTC. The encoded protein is CASSLRGDNEQFF.

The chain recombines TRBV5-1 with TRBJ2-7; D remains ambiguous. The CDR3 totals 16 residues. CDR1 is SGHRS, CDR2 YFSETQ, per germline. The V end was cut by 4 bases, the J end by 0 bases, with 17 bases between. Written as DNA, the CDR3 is TGCGCCAGCAGCCCGGGTGCAGGTCTGGGCTCCTACGAGCAGTACTTC. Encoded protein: CASSPGAGLGSYEQYF.

The CDR3 DNA sequence: TGTGCCAGCAGTCCCGGGGGGGGCGCTCGTTCACCCCTCCACTTT. It translates to CASSPGGGARSPLHF. V and J are TRBV7-8 and TRBJ1-6, with D possibly TRBD1 on 6 matching bases. Deletions cut 6 bases from V and 9 bases from J, with 18 bases between. The CDR3 runs 15 residues. From germline, CDR1 is SGHVS and CDR2 FQNEAQ. The full variable domain, in which reference TRBV7-8 and TRBJ1-6 provide the parts outside the CDR3, is GAGVSQSPRYKVAKRGQDVALRCDPISGHVSLFWYQQALGQGPEFLTYFQNEAQLDKSGLPSDRFFAERPEGSVSTLKIQRTQQEDSAVYLCASSPGGGARSPLHFGNGTRLTVT.

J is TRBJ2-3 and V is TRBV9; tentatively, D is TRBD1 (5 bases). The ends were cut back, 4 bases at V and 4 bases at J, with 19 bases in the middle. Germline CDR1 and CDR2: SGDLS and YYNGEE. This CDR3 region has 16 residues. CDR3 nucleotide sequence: TGTGCCAGCAGCCCCCAGTATTCAATGGGGCCAGATACGCAGTATTTT. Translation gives CASSPQYSMGPDTQYF.